The 22 T cell receptor beta chains in this list originate from one sample, sequenced in a study of shared clonotypes between healthy human individuals. Terminally differentiated effector memory CD45RA+ cells were excluded from the naive CD8 cells, which were CD45RO-negative and positively selected for CCR7. Clones were sequenced by immunoSEQ multiplex PCR, and TCRdb holds only the in-frame ones, with some missing. This table has about 750,000 clones, roughly 92% appearing once. Sequenced material: naive CD8+ T cells sorted from blood. These TCRs come from a man aged 25 to 40 in good health.

The V call is TRBV27, the J call TRBJ2-2; 12 bases match TRBD2. The germline gives CDR1 MNHEY, CDR2 SMNVEV (reference sequence). The CDR3 length is 20 residues. The V and J ends lost 2 bases and 0 bases, in that order; junction bases with no gene match: 10. The CDR3 loop reads CASSLGPGTSGLANTGELFF. The CDR3 coding sequence is TGTGCCAGCAGTTTAGGGCCCGGGACTAGCGGGTTGGCGAACACCGGGGAGCTGTTTTTT.

On this clone: The same CDR3 also results from other DNA sequences found in this sample. The chain carries TRBV4-1 and TRBJ1-4; D is unclear. This CDR3 is 14 amino acids long. Germline assignment: CDR1 MGHRA and CDR2 YSYEKL. V lost 0 bases and J lost 7, with 9 bases in between. CDR3 sequence (DNA): TGCGCCAGCAGCCAAGACCGGGGTGGTGAAAAACTGTTTTTT. This gives the protein CASSQDRGGEKLFF.

The V call is TRBV13, the J call TRBJ2-2, with 8 bases lining up with TRBD1. This CDR3 has 15 residues. Trimming took 8 bases from V and 5 from J; bases not matched to a gene: 10. Looked up from germline, CDR1 is PRHDT and CDR2 is FYEKMQ (reference sequence). The CDR3 is CASGQGAFLTGELFF. The CDR3 region has the DNA TGTGCCAGCGGGCAGGGGGCTTTTCTTACCGGGGAGCTGTTTTTT.

The chain joins TRBV5-6 to TRBJ2-7, with a possible D match to TRBD1 (7 bases). The CDR3 is 15 amino acids. The V gene lost 4 bases and the J gene lost 8 bases, with 22 bases spanning the gap. The germline CDR1 and CDR2 sequences are SGHDT and YYEEEE. CDR3 nucleotide sequence: TGTGCCAGCAGCGGAGGGGGAGAACAGGGGCGTAAGCAGTACTTC. It translates to CASSGGGEQGRKQYF.

The V call is TRBV15, the J call TRBJ2-1; 7 positions match TRBD2. CDR3 size: 20 residues. V shed 0 bases and J 0 bases; nucleotides not matched to a gene: 14. Germline V lookup: CDR1 LNHNV, CDR2 YYDKDF (reference sequence). Here the CDR3 reads CATSRDGRPLADNSYNEQFF. DNA for the CDR3: TGTGCCACCAGCAGAGATGGGAGGCCCCTAGCGGACAACTCCTACAATGAGCAGTTCTTC.

This chain connects TRBV7-9 to TRBJ1-2; maybe TRBD1 (5 bases). The germline V gene encodes CDR1 SEHNR and CDR2 FQNEAQ (reference sequence). The V end was cut by 7 bases, the J end by 4 bases, with 13 bases between. The length of the CDR3 is 13 residues. The CDR3 region is CASMGDGSYGYTF. The CDR3 coding sequence is TGTGCCAGCATGGGGGATGGGAGCTATGGCTACACCTTC. The full variable domain, its missing parts supplied by reference TRBV7-9 and TRBJ1-2, is DTGVSQNPRHKITKRGQNVTFRCDPISEHNRLYWYRQTLGQGPEFLTYFQNEAQLEKSRLLSDRFSAERPKGSFSTLEIQRTEQGDSAMYLCASMGDGSYGYTFGSGTRLTVV.

The CDR3, as DNA: TGTGCCAGCAGCCTTAGTGCCGGGACAGGGGGGGATGAGCAGTTCTTC. Amino acids: CASSLSAGTGGDEQFF. The rearrangement uses TRBV11-2 and TRBJ2-1; 11 bases align to TRBD1. Germline V gene sequence: CDR1 SGHAT, CDR2 FQNNGV. This CDR3 contains 16 residues. After removal of 5 bases from V and 8 bases from J, the junction contained 11 bases not matched to a gene.

This clone was detected only once. This sample includes further DNA sequences coding for the same CDR3. The gene calls are TRBV7-9 and TRBJ2-7; 7 nucleotides align to TRBD1. The germline CDR1 and CDR2 sequences are SEHNR and FQNEAQ (reference sequence). With 5 bases clipped from V and 5 bases from J, the junction kept 3 bases outside the gene matches. This CDR3 is built from 12 residues. DNA of the CDR3: TGTGCCAGCAGCCCCGACAGGGACGAGCAGTACTTC. It encodes CASSPDRDEQYF. The variable domain in full, completed from reference TRBV7-9 and TRBJ2-7, reads DTGVSQNPRHKITKRGQNVTFRCDPISEHNRLYWYRQTLGQGPEFLTYFQNEAQLEKSRLLSDRFSAERPKGSFSTLEIQRTEQGDSAMYLCASSPDRDEQYFGPGTRLTVT.

The chain joins TRBV29-1 to TRBJ2-2; 12 bases fit TRBD2. Germline V CDR1 and CDR2: SQVTM, ANQGSEA. The ends lost 1 base at V and 4 bases at J; junction bases unmatched: 7. The CDR3 runs 17 residues. The CDR3 DNA reads as TGCAGCGTTGAAGCCAGACTAGCGGGAGTTATCACCGGGGAGCTGTTTTTT. It is translated as CSVEARLAGVITGELFF.

The chain is built from TRBV7-8 and TRBJ2-1; D is possibly TRBD2 (5 bases). V gave up 5 bases and J gave up 4 bases, with 18 bases separating them. Germline V lookup: CDR1 SGHVS, CDR2 FQNEAQ. The CDR3 spans 16 residues. The CDR3 is CASSLSASGGYNEQFF. The CDR3 DNA reads as TGTGCCAGCAGCCTAAGTGCCTCTGGAGGTTACAATGAGCAGTTCTTC.

This chain connects TRBV4-1 to TRBJ1-2; D is undetermined. The V end was cut by 3 bases, the J end by 6 bases, with 14 bases between. This CDR3 has 14 amino acids. CDR1 is MGHRA and CDR2 is YSYEKL in the germline V gene. In DNA form, the CDR3 reads TGCGCCAGCAGCCACGCCAGCAGACTTGATGGCTACACCTTC. Translation: CASSHASRLDGYTF.

The chain links TRBV6-6 to TRBJ2-1, with D possibly matching TRBD2 (6 bases). The ends were cut back, 4 bases at V and 5 bases at J, with 12 bases in the middle. The CDR3 runs 14 residues. From germline, CDR1 is MNHNY and CDR2 SVGAGI (reference sequence). CDR3 nucleotide sequence: TGTGCCAGCAGTTTGGCGGGGTTAGACAATGAGCAGTTCTTC. This encodes CASSLAGLDNEQFF.

V and J are TRBV4-1 and TRBJ2-5, with D unclear. From germline, CDR1 is MGHRA and CDR2 YSYEKL. The CDR3 extends over 14 amino acids. Trimming left V 0 bases short and J 2 bases short, with 7 bases between. CDR3 coding DNA: TGCGCCAGCAGCCAAGATTACGGTCAAGAGACCCAGTACTTC. It specifies CASSQDYGQETQYF.

The chain links TRBV6-5 to TRBJ1-1; 8 positions agree with TRBD1. V lost 6 bases and J lost 6; bases outside the gene matches: 12. The CDR3 extends over 15 amino acids. CDR1 MNHEY and CDR2 SVGAGI come from the germline V gene. The CDR3 coding sequence is TGTGCCAGCAGCTCCTTGACAGGGGTTTTTGCTGAAGCTTTCTTT. Its translation: CASSSLTGVFAEAFF.

This chain links TRBV6-4 with TRBJ1-1; D is unclear. Trimming stripped 10 bases from V and 4 bases from J, with 25 bases between. CDR1 and CDR2 (germline): MRHNA, SNTAGT. CDR3 length: 16 residues. CDR3 in amino acids: CATTPGGPPHLTEAFF. The CDR3 DNA sequence: TGTGCCACCACACCCGGTGGGCCGCCTCATCTCACTGAAGCTTTCTTT.

The V and J genes are TRBV27 and TRBJ2-1; 8 bases map to TRBD1. CDR1 and CDR2 (germline): MNHEY, SMNVEV (reference sequence). The V and J ends lost 10 bases and 0 bases, in that order; junction bases with no gene match: 8. This CDR3 has 15 residues. CDR3 DNA: TGTGCCACCTGGGACAGGTCGAGCTCCTACAATGAGCAGTTCTTC. Its protein is CATWDRSSSYNEQFF.

The chain uses TRBV29-1 and TRBJ2-7; 7 bases are a match to TRBD1. V shed 4 bases and J 1 base; nucleotides not matched to a gene: 7. The CDR3 covers 14 residues. Germline CDR1 reads SQVTM; CDR2 reads ANQGSEA. The CDR3 DNA reads TGCAGCGTTGTGTACGGCAGGGGGTCCTACGAGCAGTACTTC. Residues: CSVVYGRGSYEQYF.

The J gene is TRBJ2-7, the V gene TRBV14; D might be TRBD1 (5 bases). V shed 2 bases and J shed 6 bases, with 20 bases lying between them. The germline CDR1 and CDR2 sequences are SGHDN and FVKESK. The CDR3 sequence is 16 residues long. This chain's CDR3 is CASSQYRAGRDSEQYF. The CDR3 bases are TGTGCCAGCAGCCAATATCGGGCAGGACGTGACAGCGAGCAGTACTTC.

In nucleotides, the CDR3 is TGCAGCGTTGAAATATCAGGCCCGAATCAGCCCCAGCATTTT. Protein: CSVEISGPNQPQHF. The gene calls are TRBV29-1 and TRBJ1-5, with no clear D. The CDR3 has 14 amino acids. Germline V CDR1 and CDR2: SQVTM, ANQGSEA. Deletions cut 2 bases from V and 4 bases from J, with 12 bases between.

The chain has TRBV15 and TRBJ1-4; D remains ambiguous. V was clipped by 0 bases and J by 5 bases, with 10 bases between them. The CDR3 covers 15 residues. Looked up from germline, CDR1 is LNHNV and CDR2 is YYDKDF (reference sequence). CDR3 loop: CATSRDPRQNEKLFF. CDR3 sequence (DNA): TGTGCCACCAGCAGAGATCCCAGACAAAATGAAAAACTGTTTTTT.

The chain employs TRBV6-5 and TRBJ1-1; perhaps TRBD1 as D (5 bases). The ends were cut back, 0 bases at V and 7 bases at J, with 12 bases in the middle. The CDR3 has 14 amino acids. CDR1 and CDR2 (germline): MNHEY, SVGAGI. The chain's CDR3 is CASSYSGTSREAFF. The CDR3 DNA reads TGTGCCAGCAGTTACTCTGGGACTAGCCGTGAAGCTTTCTTT.

V gene TRBV29-1 combines with J gene TRBJ2-2; D might be TRBD1 (6 bases). This CDR3 is 14 amino acids long. Germline V gene lookup returns CDR1 SQVTM and CDR2 ANQGSEA. V gave up 8 bases and J gave up 0 bases, with 13 bases separating them. The CDR3 is CSIRDTANTGELFF. CDR3 in DNA: TGCAGCATCCGGGACACCGCGAACACCGGGGAGCTGTTTTTT.